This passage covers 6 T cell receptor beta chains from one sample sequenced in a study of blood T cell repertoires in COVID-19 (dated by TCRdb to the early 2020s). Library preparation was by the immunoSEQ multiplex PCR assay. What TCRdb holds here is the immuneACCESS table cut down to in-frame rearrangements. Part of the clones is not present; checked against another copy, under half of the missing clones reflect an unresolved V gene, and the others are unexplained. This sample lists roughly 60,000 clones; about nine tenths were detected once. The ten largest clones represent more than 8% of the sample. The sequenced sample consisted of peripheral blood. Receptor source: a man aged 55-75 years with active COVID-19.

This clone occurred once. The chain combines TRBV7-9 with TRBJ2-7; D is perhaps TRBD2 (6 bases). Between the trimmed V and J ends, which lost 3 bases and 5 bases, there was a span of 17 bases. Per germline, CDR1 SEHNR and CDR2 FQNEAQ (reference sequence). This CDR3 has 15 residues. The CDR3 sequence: CASSLNWVRGNEQYF. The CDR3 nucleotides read TGTGCCAGCAGCTTGAATTGGGTTCGGGGGAACGAGCAGTACTTC.

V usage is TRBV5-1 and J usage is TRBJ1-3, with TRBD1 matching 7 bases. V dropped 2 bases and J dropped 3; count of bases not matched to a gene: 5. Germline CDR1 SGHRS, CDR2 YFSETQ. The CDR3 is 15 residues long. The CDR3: CASSFLSGGGNTIYF. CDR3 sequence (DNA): TGCGCCAGCAGCTTTCTATCAGGGGGTGGAAACACCATATATTTT.

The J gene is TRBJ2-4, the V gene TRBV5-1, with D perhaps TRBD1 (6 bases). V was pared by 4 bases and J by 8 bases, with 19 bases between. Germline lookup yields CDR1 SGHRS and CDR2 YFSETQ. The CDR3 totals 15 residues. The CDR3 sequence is CASSLGQSTGDIQYF. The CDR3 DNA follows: TGCGCCAGCAGCCTAGGACAGTCCACTGGGGACATTCAGTACTTC.

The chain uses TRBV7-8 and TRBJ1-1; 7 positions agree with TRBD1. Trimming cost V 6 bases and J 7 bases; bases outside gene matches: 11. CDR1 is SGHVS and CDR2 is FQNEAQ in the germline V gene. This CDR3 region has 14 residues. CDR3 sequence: CASSWTGNKVEAFF. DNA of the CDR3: TGTGCCAGCAGTTGGACAGGAAATAAGGTTGAAGCTTTCTTT.

The DNA for the CDR3 is TGTGCCAGCAGCGTAACGGGAGAGGGCACAGATACGCAGTATTTT. Translated: CASSVTGEGTDTQYF. J is TRBJ2-3 and V is TRBV9; weak D call: TRBD2 (6 bases). V lost 1 base and J lost 1, with 10 bases in between. The CDR3 consists of 15 residues. Looked up from germline, CDR1 is SGDLS and CDR2 is YYNGEE.

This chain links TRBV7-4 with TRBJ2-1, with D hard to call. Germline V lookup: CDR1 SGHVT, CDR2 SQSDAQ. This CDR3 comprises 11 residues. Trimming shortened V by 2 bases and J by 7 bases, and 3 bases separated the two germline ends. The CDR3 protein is CASSLLNEQFF. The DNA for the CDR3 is TGTGCCAGCAGCTTATTAAATGAGCAGTTCTTC.